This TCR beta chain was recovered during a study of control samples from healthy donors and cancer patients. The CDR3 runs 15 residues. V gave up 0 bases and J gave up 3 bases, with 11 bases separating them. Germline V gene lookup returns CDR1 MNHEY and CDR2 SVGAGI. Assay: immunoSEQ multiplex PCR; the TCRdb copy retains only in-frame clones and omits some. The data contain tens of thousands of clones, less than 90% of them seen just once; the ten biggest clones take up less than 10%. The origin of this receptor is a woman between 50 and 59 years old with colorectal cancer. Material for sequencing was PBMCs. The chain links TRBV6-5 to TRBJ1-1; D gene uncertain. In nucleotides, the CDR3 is TGTGCCAGCAGTTACTCTTACAGAAGGGACACTGAAGCTTTCTTT. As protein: CASSYSYRRDTEAFF.